Following are 30 T cell receptor beta chains from one sample sequenced in a study of T cell responses to AZD1222 COVID-19 vaccine (dated by TCRdb to about 2021). Taken with the paper, the label for time point translates to: baseline before first vaccination. Receptor amplification or capture employed the immunoSEQ multiplex PCR assay. TCRdb obtained this table from immuneACCESS and retained in-frame rearrangements with V and J assigned. These tables miss some clones; where compared with another copy, unresolved V genes account for less than half of the shortfall, and the remainder is unexplained. The sample table holds approximately 92,000 clones, of which around 90% were seen once. The ten top clones hold approximately 21% of the sample. This material consisted of peripheral blood, taken on day 0 of AZD1222 vaccination. The origin of the receptors is an adult in good health.

V gene TRBV7-9 combines with J gene TRBJ2-1; D might be TRBD1 or TRBD2, each matching 6 bases. The V gene's germline CDR1 is SEHNR and CDR2 FQNEAQ (reference sequence). Trimming took 2 bases from V and 8 from J, leaving 10 bases between them. The CDR3 spans 13 residues. CDR3 residues: CASSLPGADEQFF. The DNA for the CDR3 is TGTGCCAGCAGCTTACCGGGGGCGGATGAGCAGTTCTTC.

The gene calls are TRBV12-3 or TRBV12-4 and TRBJ1-2, with D possibly being TRBD1 (5 bases). There are 12 residues in the CDR3. V lost 3 bases, J lost 7 bases, and 9 bases lay in between. The CDR3, as DNA: TGTGCCAGCAGTTTGGCAGGGTCTGGCTACACCTTC. Protein sequence: CASSLAGSGYTF.

The V call is TRBV11-2, the J call TRBJ2-7; D gene ambiguous. The germline gives CDR1 SGHAT, CDR2 FQNNGV. V lost 5 bases and J 0 bases, leaving 2 bases between the germline ends. The CDR3 has 11 amino acids. CDR3 residues: CASSPSYEQYF. In DNA form, the CDR3 reads TGTGCCAGCAGCCCCTCCTACGAGCAGTACTTC. Filled out from reference TRBV11-2 and TRBJ2-7, the complete variable domain reads EAGVAQSPRYKIIEKRQSVAFWCNPISGHATLYWYQQILGQGPKLLIQFQNNGVVDDSQLPKDRFSAERLKGVDSTLKIQPAKLEDSAVYLCASSPSYEQYFGPGTRLTVT.

This clone was counted once. The chain has TRBV30 and TRBJ2-7; no clear D. Germline CDR1 GTSNPN, CDR2 SVGIG (reference sequence). The V end lost 2 bases, the J end lost 6 bases, and 8 bases lay between the germline ends. This CDR3 contains 11 residues. CDR3 residues: CAWSRLSEQYF. Here the CDR3 DNA reads TGTGCCTGGAGTCGGCTAAGCGAGCAGTACTTC.

The V and J genes are TRBV20-1 and TRBJ2-1; D is unclear. V gave up 6 bases and J gave up 7 bases, with 10 bases separating them. From germline, CDR1 is DFQATT and CDR2 SNEGSKA (reference sequence). The CDR3 sequence is 11 residues long. The CDR3 DNA is TGCAGTGCCCAAGCTTGGAATGAGCAGTTCTTC. The encoded protein is CSAQAWNEQFF.

The chain employs TRBV5-4 and TRBJ1-4; 7 bases match TRBD1. Unmatched junction bases numbered 9, after V lost 4 bases and J lost 0 bases. Germline CDR1 SGHNT, CDR2 YYREEE (reference sequence). The CDR3 consists of 17 residues. The CDR3 coding sequence is TGTGCCAGCAGCGCCACAACCCAGGGGGCAACTAATGAAAAACTGTTTTTT. Translated, it gives CASSATTQGATNEKLFF. Full variable domain (outside the CDR3, taken from reference TRBV5-4 and TRBJ1-4): ETGVTQSPTHLIKTRGQQVTLRCSSQSGHNTVSWYQQALGQGPQFIFQYYREEENGRGNFPPRFSGLQFPNYSSELNVNALELDDSALYLCASSATTQGATNEKLFFGSGTQLSVL.

This clone was counted a single time. The chain has TRBV19 and TRBJ2-7; 9 bases align to TRBD1. V trimming: 5 bases; J trimming: 6 bases; junction bases outside the gene matches: 8. The germline V gene encodes CDR1 LNHDA and CDR2 SQIVND (reference sequence). The CDR3 covers 14 residues. CDR3 DNA sequence: TGTGCCAGTAGTCCCCGGGACAGGGTCGGCGAGCAGTACTTC. It translates to CASSPRDRVGEQYF.

The CDR3 DNA follows: TGTGCCAGCTCTCAATTTGACAAGAACACTGAAGCTTTCTTT. This translates into CASSQFDKNTEAFF. The chain is built from TRBV18 and TRBJ1-1, with unresolved D. The germline CDR1 and CDR2 sequences are KGHSH and LQKENI. V was clipped by 6 bases and J by 1 base, with 12 bases between them. The CDR3 runs 14 residues.

This chain joins TRBV10-3 and TRBJ1-3; possible D gene TRBD1, 6 bases. This CDR3 is 14 amino acids long. V lost 4 bases and J 6 bases, leaving 13 bases between the germline ends. CDR1 is ENHRY and CDR2 is SYGVKD in the germline V gene. The DNA for the CDR3 is TGTGCCATCAGTGTTACGGACAGTTTAAACACCATATATTTT. Translation: CAISVTDSLNTIYF.

The genes are TRBV5-4 and TRBJ1-3; tentative D call: TRBD1 (5 bases). V dropped 3 bases and J dropped 3 bases, with 13 bases sitting between them. CDR1 is SGHNT and CDR2 is YYREEE in the germline V gene (reference sequence). This CDR3 has 15 residues. The chain's CDR3 is CASSSGDLGGNTIYF. CDR3 bases: TGTGCCAGCAGCTCCGGGGACTTGGGTGGAAACACCATATATTTT.

J is TRBJ1-2 and V is TRBV29-1; D call uncertain. V was cut by 6 bases and J by 5 bases, with 16 bases left in between. CDR3 length: 13 amino acids. Germline-derived CDR1 and CDR2 are SQVTM and ANQGSEA. The chain's CDR3 is CSVDPPQGYGYTF. The CDR3 nucleotides read TGCAGCGTCGACCCCCCCCAAGGGTATGGCTACACCTTC.

The chain is built from TRBV7-9 and TRBJ2-2; maybe TRBD1 (6 bases). CDR1 SEHNR and CDR2 FQNEAQ come from the germline V gene (reference sequence). V lost 7 bases, J lost 5 bases, and 11 bases lay in between. The CDR3 has 13 amino acids. CDR3 residues: CASTNRGTGELFF. The CDR3 DNA follows: TGTGCCAGCACAAATAGGGGGACCGGGGAGCTGTTTTTT.

The V call is TRBV7-9, the J call TRBJ2-7, with a weak D call TRBD2 (6 bases). CDR3 length equals 13 residues. CDR1 and CDR2 (germline): SEHNR, FQNEAQ (reference sequence). The ends were cut back, 0 bases at V and 6 bases at J, with 9 bases in the middle. The CDR3: CASSLAGGGEQYF. As DNA, the CDR3 is TGTGCCAGCAGCTTAGCGGGGGGTGGCGAGCAGTACTTC.

In regard to this clone: The germline gene is not matched at one end of the junction; a read error may be the cause. The V call is TRBV18, the J call TRBJ1-5; D not certain. Germline assignment: CDR1 KGHSH and CDR2 LQKENI. This CDR3 spans 14 amino acids. The CDR3 DNA reads TGTGCCAGTTCACCCCGGGAGCTCGGCAGCCCCCAGCATTTT. This gives the protein CASSPRELGSPQHF. Full variable domain (remainder filled in from reference TRBV18 and TRBJ1-5): NAGVMQNPRHLVRRRGQEARLRCSPMKGHSHVYWYRQLPEEGLKFMVYLQKENIIDESGMPKERFSAEFPKEGPSILRIQQVVRGDSAAYFCASSPRELGSPQHFGDGTRLSIL.

V and J are TRBV2 and TRBJ2-7; 7 bases are shared with TRBD1. CDR1 and CDR2 (germline): SNHLY, FYNNEI. With 5 bases clipped from V and 7 bases from J, the junction kept 11 bases outside the gene matches. The CDR3 contains 14 residues. CDR3 region: CASSFPDRADEQYF. The CDR3 nucleotides are TGTGCCAGCAGTTTCCCAGACAGGGCCGATGAGCAGTACTTC.

The chain joins TRBV19 to TRBJ1-2; D gene unclear. This CDR3 contains 12 residues. The germline V gene has CDR1 LNHDA and CDR2 SQIVND (reference sequence). V was pared by 4 bases and J by 4 bases, with 7 bases between. The CDR3 spells CASSNPSYGYTF. Written as DNA, the CDR3 is TGTGCCAGTAGTAACCCAAGCTATGGCTACACCTTC.

This chain links TRBV5-1 with TRBJ2-7; D call uncertain. Trimming cost V 1 base and J 6 bases, with 14 bases left between them. The CDR3 is 14 amino acids. The germline V gene has CDR1 SGHRS and CDR2 YFSETQ. CDR3 residues: CASSLIISSLEQYF. CDR3 coding DNA: TGCGCCAGCAGCTTGATAATATCGTCACTCGAGCAGTACTTC.

This rearrangement joins TRBV27 to TRBJ1-2, with a tentative D call TRBD1 (6 bases). The CDR3 totals 17 residues. From germline, CDR1 is MNHEY and CDR2 SMNVEV (reference sequence). Trimming shortened V by 7 bases and J by 1 base, and 22 bases separated the two germline ends. In nucleotides, the CDR3 is TGTGCCAGCACCCCAAGGGGGGGGACTCATAATAACTATGGCTACACCTTC. It translates to CASTPRGGTHNNYGYTF.

J is TRBJ1-2 and V is TRBV7-2; TRBD1 matches at 10 bases. This CDR3 comprises 14 residues. In germline, CDR1 is SGHTA, CDR2 FQGNSA. The trim removed 4 bases at V and 4 bases at J, leaving 3 bases unmatched. The CDR3 protein is CASSSRQGAYGYTF. CDR3 bases: TGTGCCAGCAGCTCCCGACAGGGGGCCTATGGCTACACCTTC.

This chain connects TRBV19 to TRBJ1-5; D not certain. Per germline, CDR1 LNHDA and CDR2 SQIVND (reference sequence). V was trimmed by 7 bases and J by 0 bases, leaving 7 bases between them. The CDR3 totals 13 residues. For the CDR3, the DNA is TGTGCCAGTAAGGGATTTAGCAATCAGCCCCAGCATTTT. This gives the protein CASKGFSNQPQHF.

This chain connects TRBV28 to TRBJ1-5; 7 bases map to TRBD1. This CDR3 has 15 amino acids. Trimming at V came to 5 bases and at J to 0 bases, leaving 4 bases not matched to a gene. CDR1 is MDHEN, CDR2 SYDVKM, per germline. CDR3 sequence reads: CASSASGGSNQPQHF. In DNA form, the CDR3 reads TGTGCCAGCAGTGCTTCAGGGGGTAGCAATCAGCCCCAGCATTTT.

V and J are TRBV7-2 and TRBJ1-1; weak D call: TRBD1 (6 bases). Per the germline V gene, CDR1 is SGHTA and CDR2 is FQGNSA. Trimming removed 1 base from V and 5 bases from J, with 11 bases in between. CDR3 length: 14 residues. The CDR3: CASSLGARGTEAFF. Written as DNA, the CDR3 is TGTGCCAGCAGCTTAGGGGCCAGGGGTACTGAAGCTTTCTTT.

The chain combines TRBV24-1 with TRBJ2-7; the D gene is possibly TRBD1 (6 bases). This CDR3 has 16 residues. In germline, CDR1 is KGHDR, CDR2 SFDVKD. The V end was cut by 0 bases, the J end by 6 bases, with 17 bases between. The CDR3 loop reads CATSDLSWGQSTEQYF. The CDR3 DNA reads TGTGCCACCAGTGATTTGTCCTGGGGACAATCAACCGAGCAGTACTTC.

V is TRBV6-5 and J is TRBJ1-2; TRBD1 aligns across 7 bases. The CDR3 has 15 amino acids. V was pared by 4 bases and J by 5 bases, with 10 bases of the junction left unmatched. CDR1 and CDR2 (germline): MNHEY, SVGAGI. The DNA for the CDR3 is TGTGCCAGCAGTTCTCCTGCCGCAGGGGGGTATGGCTACACCTTC. Translation: CASSSPAAGGYGYTF.

This chain joins TRBV19 and TRBJ1-1; unclear D gene. The V end was cut by 4 bases, the J end by 1 base, with 10 bases between. From germline, CDR1 is LNHDA and CDR2 SQIVND (reference sequence). The CDR3 has 14 residues. The CDR3 region has the DNA TGTGCCAGTAGTACTACAAGAAGGAACACTGAAGCTTTCTTT. Residues: CASSTTRRNTEAFF.

The CDR3 protein is CASSLARDRRTEAFF. The CDR3 DNA reads as TGCGCCAGCAGCTTGGCACGGGACAGAAGGACTGAAGCTTTCTTT. The V and J genes are TRBV5-1 and TRBJ1-1, with TRBD1 matching 7 bases. CDR1 and CDR2 from the germline V gene are SGHRS and YFSETQ. The CDR3 contains 15 residues. The V gene end was trimmed by 0 bases and the J gene end by 5 bases; junction bases not matched to a gene: 7.

This sequence joins TRBV4-1 and TRBJ2-7; no reliable D call. The CDR3 contains 15 residues. CDR1 and CDR2 from the germline V gene are MGHRA and YSYEKL. The V and J ends lost 0 bases and 10 bases respectively, with 19 bases between them. CDR3 sequence (DNA): TGCGCCAGCAGCCAAGAGAGGATGGCGCGGAGAGCTCAGTACTTC. It encodes CASSQERMARRAQYF.

This clone was seen only once. The V and J genes are TRBV4-2 and TRBJ2-1; a weak D match, TRBD1 (5 bases). Germline CDR1 is LGHNA and CDR2 is YNFKEQ. This CDR3 comprises 15 residues. Trimming shortened V by 0 bases and J by 5 bases, and 11 bases separated the two germline ends. CDR3 coding DNA: TGTGCCAGCAGCCAAGAGCAGGGAATGGACAATGAGCAGTTCTTC. This translates into CASSQEQGMDNEQFF.

The chain joins TRBV7-2 to TRBJ2-3, with 8 bases identical to TRBD1. In germline, CDR1 is SGHTA, CDR2 FQGNSA. J gave up 6 bases and V 1 base, and 0 bases lay outside the gene matches. The CDR3 consists of 13 residues. The CDR3 DNA follows: TGTGCCAGCAGCTTAGGACAGGGGGATACGCAGTATTTT. It yields the protein CASSLGQGDTQYF.

This clone was picked up a small number of times. The chain joins TRBV6-5 to TRBJ1-1; no clear D gene. V gave up 0 bases and J gave up 0 bases, with 11 bases separating them. The CDR3 has 16 amino acids. Germline CDR1 MNHEY, CDR2 SVGAGI. The CDR3 bases are TGTGCCAGCAGTTACTCGTGGATTCCCCTGAACACTGAAGCTTTCTTT. Translating it yields CASSYSWIPLNTEAFF.